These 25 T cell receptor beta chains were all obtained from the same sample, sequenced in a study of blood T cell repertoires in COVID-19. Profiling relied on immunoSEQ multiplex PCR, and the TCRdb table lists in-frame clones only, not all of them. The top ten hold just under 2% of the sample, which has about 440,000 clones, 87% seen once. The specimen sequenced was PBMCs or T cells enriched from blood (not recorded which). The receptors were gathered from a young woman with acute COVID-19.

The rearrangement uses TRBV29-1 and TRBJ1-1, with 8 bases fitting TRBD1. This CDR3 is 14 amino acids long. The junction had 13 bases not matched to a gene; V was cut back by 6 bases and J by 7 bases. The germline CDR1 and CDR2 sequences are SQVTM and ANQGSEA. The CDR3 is CSVERDRSLGEAFF. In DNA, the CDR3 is TGCAGCGTGGAGCGGGACAGGAGCTTAGGTGAAGCTTTCTTT.

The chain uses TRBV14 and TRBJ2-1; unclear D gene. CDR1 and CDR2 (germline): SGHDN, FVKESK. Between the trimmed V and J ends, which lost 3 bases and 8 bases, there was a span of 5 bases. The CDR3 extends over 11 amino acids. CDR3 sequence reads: CASSQGYEQFF. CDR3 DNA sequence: TGTGCCAGCAGCCAGGGCTATGAGCAGTTCTTC.

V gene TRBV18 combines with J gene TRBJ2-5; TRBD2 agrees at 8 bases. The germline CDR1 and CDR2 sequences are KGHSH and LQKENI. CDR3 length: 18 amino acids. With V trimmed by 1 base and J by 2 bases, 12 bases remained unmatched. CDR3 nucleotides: TGTGCCAGCTCACCACTCTCTCCTACTAGCGGAACACAAGAGACCCAGTACTTC. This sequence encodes CASSPLSPTSGTQETQYF. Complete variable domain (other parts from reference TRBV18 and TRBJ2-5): NAGVMQNPRHLVRRRGQEARLRCSPMKGHSHVYWYRQLPEEGLKFMVYLQKENIIDESGMPKERFSAEFPKEGPSILRIQQVVRGDSAAYFCASSPLSPTSGTQETQYFGPGTRLLVL.

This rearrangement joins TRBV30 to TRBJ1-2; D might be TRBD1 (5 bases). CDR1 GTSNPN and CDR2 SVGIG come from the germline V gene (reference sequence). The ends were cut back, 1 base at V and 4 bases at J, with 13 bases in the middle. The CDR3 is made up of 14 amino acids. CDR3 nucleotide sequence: TGTGCCTGGAGTGGATTCAGGGTCGTCTATGGCTACACCTTC. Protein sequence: CAWSGFRVVYGYTF.

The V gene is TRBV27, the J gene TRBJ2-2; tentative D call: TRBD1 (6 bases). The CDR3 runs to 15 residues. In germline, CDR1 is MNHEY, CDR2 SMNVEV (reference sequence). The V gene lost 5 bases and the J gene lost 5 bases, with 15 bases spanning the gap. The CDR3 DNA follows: TGTGCCAGCAGTCTCTCGACCGGGACAACCGGGGAGCTGTTTTTT. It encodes CASSLSTGTTGELFF.

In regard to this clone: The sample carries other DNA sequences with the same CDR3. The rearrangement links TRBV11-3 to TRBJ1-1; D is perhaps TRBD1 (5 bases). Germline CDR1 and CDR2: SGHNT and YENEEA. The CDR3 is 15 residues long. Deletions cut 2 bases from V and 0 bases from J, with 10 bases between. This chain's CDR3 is CASSLQGPLNTEAFF. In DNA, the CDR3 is TGTGCCAGCAGCTTACAGGGCCCCTTGAACACTGAAGCTTTCTTT.

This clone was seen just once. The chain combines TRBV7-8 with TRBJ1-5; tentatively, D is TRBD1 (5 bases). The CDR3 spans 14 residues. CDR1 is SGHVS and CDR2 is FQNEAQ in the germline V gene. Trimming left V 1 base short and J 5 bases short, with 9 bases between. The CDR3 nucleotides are TGTGCCAGCAGCTTAGTCGGGGGGTATCAGCCCCAGCATTTT. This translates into CASSLVGGYQPQHF.

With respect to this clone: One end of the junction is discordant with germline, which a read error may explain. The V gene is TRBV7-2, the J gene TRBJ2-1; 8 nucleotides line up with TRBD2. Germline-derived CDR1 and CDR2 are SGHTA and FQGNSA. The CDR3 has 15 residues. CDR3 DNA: TGTGTCAGCAGCTCCCTGACGGGGGGGGCCATTGAGCAGTTCTTC. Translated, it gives CVSSSLTGGAIEQFF.

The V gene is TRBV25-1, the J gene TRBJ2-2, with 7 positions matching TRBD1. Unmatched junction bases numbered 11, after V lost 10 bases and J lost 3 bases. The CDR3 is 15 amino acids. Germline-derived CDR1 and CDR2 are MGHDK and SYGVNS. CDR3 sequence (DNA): TGTGCCACACCGACAGGGCAAAATTACACCGGGGAGCTGTTTTTT. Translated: CATPTGQNYTGELFF.

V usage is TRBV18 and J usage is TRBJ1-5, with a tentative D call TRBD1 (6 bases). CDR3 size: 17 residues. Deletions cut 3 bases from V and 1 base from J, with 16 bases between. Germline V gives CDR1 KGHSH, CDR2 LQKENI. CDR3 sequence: CASSPGRGAASNQPQHF. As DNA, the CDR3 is TGTGCCAGCTCACCCGGGCGGGGGGCGGCGAGCAATCAGCCCCAGCATTTT. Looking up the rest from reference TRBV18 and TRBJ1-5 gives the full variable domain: NAGVMQNPRHLVRRRGQEARLRCSPMKGHSHVYWYRQLPEEGLKFMVYLQKENIIDESGMPKERFSAEFPKEGPSILRIQQVVRGDSAAYFCASSPGRGAASNQPQHFGDGTRLSIL.

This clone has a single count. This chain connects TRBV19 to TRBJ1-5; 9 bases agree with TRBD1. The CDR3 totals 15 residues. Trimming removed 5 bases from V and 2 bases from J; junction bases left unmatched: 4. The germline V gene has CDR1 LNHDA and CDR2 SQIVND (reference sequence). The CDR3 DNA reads TGTGCCAGTAGTCTACAGGGGGCGGGCAATCAGCCCCAGCATTTT. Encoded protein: CASSLQGAGNQPQHF.

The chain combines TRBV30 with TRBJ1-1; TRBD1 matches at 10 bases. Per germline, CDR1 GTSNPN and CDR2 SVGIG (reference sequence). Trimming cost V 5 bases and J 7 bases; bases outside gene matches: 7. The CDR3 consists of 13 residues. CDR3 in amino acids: CAWETDRGLEAFF. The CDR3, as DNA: TGTGCCTGGGAAACCGACAGGGGGCTTGAAGCTTTCTTT. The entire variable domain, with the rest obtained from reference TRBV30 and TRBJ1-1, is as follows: SQTIHQWPATLVQPVGSPLSLECTVEGTSNPNLYWYRQAAGRGLQLLFYSVGIGQISSEVPQNLSASRPQDRQFILSSKKLLLSDSGFYLCAWETDRGLEAFFGQGTRLTVV.

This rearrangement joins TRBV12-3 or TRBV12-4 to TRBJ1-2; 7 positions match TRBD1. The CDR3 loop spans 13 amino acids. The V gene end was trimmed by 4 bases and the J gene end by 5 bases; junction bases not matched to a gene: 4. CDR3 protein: CASSSGGSYGYTF. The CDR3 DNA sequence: TGTGCCAGCAGTTCAGGGGGATCGTATGGCTACACCTTC.

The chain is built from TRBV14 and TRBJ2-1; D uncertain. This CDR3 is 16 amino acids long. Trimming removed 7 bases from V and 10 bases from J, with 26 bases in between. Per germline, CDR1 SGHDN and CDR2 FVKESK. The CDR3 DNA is TGTGCCAGCACCACCAACAACTACCCACGACCGCGAGAGCAGTTCTTC. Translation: CASTTNNYPRPREQFF.

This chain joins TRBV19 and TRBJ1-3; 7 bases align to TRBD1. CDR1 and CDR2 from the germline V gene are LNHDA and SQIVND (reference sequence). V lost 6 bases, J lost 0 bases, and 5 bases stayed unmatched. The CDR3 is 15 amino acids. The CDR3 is CASRKDRVSGNTIYF. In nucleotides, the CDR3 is TGTGCCAGTAGAAAAGACAGGGTCTCTGGAAACACCATATATTTT.

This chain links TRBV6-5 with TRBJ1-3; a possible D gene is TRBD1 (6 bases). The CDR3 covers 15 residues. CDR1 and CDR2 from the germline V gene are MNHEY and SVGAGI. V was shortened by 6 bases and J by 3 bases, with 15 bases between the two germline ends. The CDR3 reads CASRKIQGFGNTIYF. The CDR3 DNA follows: TGTGCCAGCAGGAAAATCCAGGGGTTTGGAAACACCATATATTTT.

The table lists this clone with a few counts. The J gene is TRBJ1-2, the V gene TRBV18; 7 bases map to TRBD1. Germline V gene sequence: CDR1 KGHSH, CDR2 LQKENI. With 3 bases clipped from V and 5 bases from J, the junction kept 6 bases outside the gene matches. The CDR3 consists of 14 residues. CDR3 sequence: CASSPETGSYGYTF. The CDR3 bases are TGTGCCAGCTCACCCGAGACAGGGAGTTATGGCTACACCTTC.

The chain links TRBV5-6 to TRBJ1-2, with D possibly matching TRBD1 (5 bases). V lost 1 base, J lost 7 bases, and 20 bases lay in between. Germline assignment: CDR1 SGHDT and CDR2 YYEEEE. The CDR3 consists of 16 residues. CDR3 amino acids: CASSLFGPGGEGGYTF. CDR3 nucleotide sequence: TGTGCCAGCAGCTTGTTTGGGCCCGGGGGAGAGGGTGGCTACACCTTC.

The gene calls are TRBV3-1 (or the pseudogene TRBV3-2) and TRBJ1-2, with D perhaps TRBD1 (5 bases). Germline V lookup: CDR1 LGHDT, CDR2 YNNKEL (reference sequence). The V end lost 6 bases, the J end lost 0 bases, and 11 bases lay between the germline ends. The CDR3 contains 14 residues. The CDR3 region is CASRPDSTNYGYTF. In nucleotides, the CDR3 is TGTGCCAGCAGACCAGACAGTACTAACTATGGCTACACCTTC.

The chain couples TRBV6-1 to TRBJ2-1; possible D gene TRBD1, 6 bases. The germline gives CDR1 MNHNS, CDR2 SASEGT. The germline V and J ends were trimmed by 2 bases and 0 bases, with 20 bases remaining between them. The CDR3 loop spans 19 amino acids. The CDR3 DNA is TGTGCCAGCAGTGAACCGCGAAACGACAGGTGGCGCTCCTACAATGAGCAGTTCTTC. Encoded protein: CASSEPRNDRWRSYNEQFF.

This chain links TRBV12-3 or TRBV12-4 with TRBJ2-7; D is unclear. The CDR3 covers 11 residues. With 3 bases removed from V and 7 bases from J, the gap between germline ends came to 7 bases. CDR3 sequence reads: CASSLVGEQYF. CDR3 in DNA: TGTGCCAGCAGTTTGGTCGGGGAGCAGTACTTC.

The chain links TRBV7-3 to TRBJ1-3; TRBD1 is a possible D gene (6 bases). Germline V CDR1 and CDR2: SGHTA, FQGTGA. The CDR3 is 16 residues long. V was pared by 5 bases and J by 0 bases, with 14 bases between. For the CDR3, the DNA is TGTGCCAGCAGCCAGGACAGCCCTGCCTCTGGAAACACCATATATTTT. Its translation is CASSQDSPASGNTIYF.

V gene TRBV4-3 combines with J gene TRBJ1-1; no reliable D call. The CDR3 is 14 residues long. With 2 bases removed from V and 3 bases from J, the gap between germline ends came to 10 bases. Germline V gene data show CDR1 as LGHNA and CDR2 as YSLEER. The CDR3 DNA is TGCGCCAGCAGCCAACACAAACGGGACACTGAAGCTTTCTTT. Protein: CASSQHKRDTEAFF.

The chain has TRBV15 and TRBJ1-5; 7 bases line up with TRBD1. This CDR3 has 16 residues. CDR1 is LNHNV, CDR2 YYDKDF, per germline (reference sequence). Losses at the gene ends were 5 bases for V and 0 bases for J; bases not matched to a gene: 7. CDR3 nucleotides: TGTGCCACCAGCGAGGGGGGACAGTATAGCAATCAGCCCCAGCATTTT. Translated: CATSEGGQYSNQPQHF.

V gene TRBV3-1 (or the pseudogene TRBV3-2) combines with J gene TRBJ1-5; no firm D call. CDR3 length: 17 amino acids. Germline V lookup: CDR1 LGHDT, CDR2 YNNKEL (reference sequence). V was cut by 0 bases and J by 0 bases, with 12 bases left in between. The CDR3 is CASSQDENGFSNQPQHF. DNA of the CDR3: TGTGCCAGCAGCCAAGATGAGAACGGTTTTAGCAATCAGCCCCAGCATTTT.